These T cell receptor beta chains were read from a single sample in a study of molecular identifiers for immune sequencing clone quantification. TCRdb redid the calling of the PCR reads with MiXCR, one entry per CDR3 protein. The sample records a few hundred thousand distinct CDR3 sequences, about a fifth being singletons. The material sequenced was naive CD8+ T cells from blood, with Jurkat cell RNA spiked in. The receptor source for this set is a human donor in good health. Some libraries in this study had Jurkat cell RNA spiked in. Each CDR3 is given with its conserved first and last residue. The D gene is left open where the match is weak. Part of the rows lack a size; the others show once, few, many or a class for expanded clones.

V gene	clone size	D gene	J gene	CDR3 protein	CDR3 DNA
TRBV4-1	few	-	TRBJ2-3	CASSLMGQGDTQYF	TGCGCCAGCAGCCTGATGGGGCAGGGAGATACGCAGTATTTT
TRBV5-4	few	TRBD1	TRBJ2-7	CASSSTGTGVTTISYEQYF	TGTGCCAGCAGCTCCACCGGGACAGGGGTTACAACAATCTCCTACGAGCAGTACTTC
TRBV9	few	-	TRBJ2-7	CASSVAGMPGEQYF	TGTGCCAGCAGCGTAGCGGGGATGCCGGGGGAGCAGTACTTC
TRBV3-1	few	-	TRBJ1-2	CASSQEGDKSYGYTF	TGTGCCAGCAGCCAAGAAGGGGACAAAAGCTATGGCTACACCTTC
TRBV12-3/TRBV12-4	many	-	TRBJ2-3	CASSFAPEDTQYF	TGTGCCAGCAGCTTCGCCCCAGAAGATACGCAGTATTTT
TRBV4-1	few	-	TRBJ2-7	CASSQVAGGPEQYF	TGCGCCAGCAGCCAAGTCGCCGGGGGGCCCGAGCAGTACTTC
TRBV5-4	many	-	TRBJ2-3	CASSFKGKADTQYF	TGTGCCAGCAGCTTTAAGGGGAAAGCAGATACGCAGTATTTT
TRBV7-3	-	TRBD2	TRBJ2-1	CASSKIAGGPNEQFF	TGTGCCAGCAGCAAAATAGCGGGAGGGCCTAATGAGCAGTTCTTC
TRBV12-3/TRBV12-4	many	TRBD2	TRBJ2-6	CASSWDYGSGANVLTF	TGTGCCAGCAGTTGGGACTATGGCTCTGGGGCCAACGTCCTGACTTTC
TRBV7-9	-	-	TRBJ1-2	CASNLLGRNPYGYTF	TGTGCCAGCAACTTATTGGGCAGGAACCCCTATGGCTACACCTTC
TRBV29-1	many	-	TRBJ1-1	CSVEIPARSYTEAFF	TGCAGCGTTGAGATCCCGGCCAGGTCGTACACTGAAGCTTTCTTT
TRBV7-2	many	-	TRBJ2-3	CASSSLAADTQYF	TGTGCCAGCAGCTCCCTTGCGGCAGATACGCAGTATTTT
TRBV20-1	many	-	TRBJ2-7	CSARVTELYEQYF	TGCAGTGCTAGAGTGACTGAGTTGTACGAGCAGTACTTC
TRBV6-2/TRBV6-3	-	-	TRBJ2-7	CASSYSSEAPAHEQYF	TGTGCCAGCAGTTACTCGAGTGAGGCCCCGGCCCACGAGCAGTACTTC
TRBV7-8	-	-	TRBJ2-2	CASSRTSGTPTGELFF	TGTGCCAGCAGTCGTACTTCCGGGACCCCCACCGGGGAGCTGTTTTTT
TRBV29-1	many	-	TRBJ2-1	CSVVAVYNEQFF	TGCAGCGTTGTAGCAGTGTACAATGAGCAGTTCTTC
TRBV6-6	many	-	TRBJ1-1	CAIHKGTEAFF	TGTGCCATCCACAAGGGCACTGAAGCTTTCTTT
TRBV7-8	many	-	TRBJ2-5	CASSFLGPPGTGRETQYF	TGTGCCAGCAGCTTTCTCGGCCCACCTGGGACGGGACGAGAGACCCAGTACTTC